The present T cell receptor beta chain was sequenced within a study of blood T cell repertoires in COVID-19. Study overall: There were acute and convalescent COVID-19 samples, and they came from the United States, Italy and Spain. PBMCs, B-cell-depleted T cells, or T cells were the source of the cDNA or gDNA that made up the material.

As processed by the authors: Nucleated cell number was recorded as an estimate derived from reference gene primer amplification. Here immunoSEQ multiplex PCR was the method, and the copy in TCRdb shows in-frame clones only, minus some. D and trimming come from the DNA, and the V and J calls and clone size come from that table. This repertoire shows 100,000 to 120,000 clones, approximately 82% found once; its top ten account for over 15%. V gave up 3 bases and J gave up 4 bases; unmatched junction bases: 10. Germline loops: CDR1 SGHTS, CDR2 YDEGEE. The CDR3 runs 16 residues. This clone was detected many times.

The rearrangement uses TRBV5-8 and TRBJ2-3, with 8 bases identical to TRBD1. The sequenced sample consisted of peripheral blood. The receptor's source is a woman aged 80 or over with acute or convalescent COVID-19. In DNA form, the CDR3 reads TGTGCCAGCAGCTCACGCCGGGACAGGAGATCAGATACGCAGTATTTT. Protein: CASSSRRDRRSDTQYF.